This T cell receptor (beta chain) was profiled in a study of shared clonotypes between healthy human individuals. Study-wide results and limits: Apart from blood, nothing was sampled; tissue repertoires likely differ.

Regarding this clone: The antigen remains undetermined.

Per the germline V gene, CDR1 is MGHRA and CDR2 is YSYEKL. CDR3 size: 15 residues. The germline V and J ends were trimmed by 1 base and 4 bases, with 14 bases remaining between them. The assay was carried out at the deep level. Sorted-subset replicate PCR reactions were performed with around 200 ng DNA, corresponding to tens of thousands of T cell genomes. This table comes from immunoSEQ multiplex PCR, and its TCRdb copy is limited to in-frame clones, with some not included. The sample consists of about 820,000 clones, around 92% of them appearing once. Only CD45RO-negative cells positively selected for CCR7 counted as naive CD8 cells, so terminally differentiated effector memory CD45RA+ cells were excluded. All the donors were Caucasian adults who lived in Nashville, Tennessee.

This chain uses TRBV4-1 with TRBJ2-7; D is unresolved. Material: naive CD8+ T cells sorted from blood. The clonotype originates from a man younger than 40 in good health. The CDR3: CASSQVASRQYEQYF. The CDR3 nucleotides read TGCGCCAGCAGCCAAGTCGCCTCTAGGCAGTACGAGCAGTACTTC.